This TCR beta chain was retrieved from a study of T cell repertoires and HLA-DP antigens. Regarding the study as a whole: Sorted CD137+ clonality was around 0.38 for both alloantigens, versus roughly 0.04 pre-culture.

The protocol was immunoSEQ multiplex PCR, while the TCRdb copy is restricted to in-frame clones and leaves out a portion. The repertoire has more than 90,000 clones, 90% to 95% of them found once; the top ten carry over 0.25%. The sample holds a few counts of this clone. Its specificity is not known. Germline assignment: CDR1 SGHNT and CDR2 YYREEE (reference sequence). Trimming took off 5 bases at V and 0 bases at J, with 14 bases between the two ends. This CDR3 is built from 15 residues. The chain recombines TRBV5-4 with TRBJ1-2; the D gene is possibly TRBD1 (5 bases). This clonotype originated in a woman between 18 and 29 years old in good health and CMV-seronegative. Sequences were obtained from CD4+ T cells from PBMCs. In DNA, the CDR3 is TGTGCCAGCAGACCCGGGACGCTGTCTAACTATGGCTACACCTTC. Its translation is CASRPGTLSNYGYTF.